The 28 T cell receptor beta chains presented below share a single source sample, sequenced in a study of identical twins. TCRdb redid the calling of the 5' RACE reads with MiXCR, one entry per CDR3 protein. The sample lists hundreds of thousands of distinct CDR3 sequences, 8.5% to 9% occurring once. The same sample was also studied in work on yellow fever vaccine responses in identical twins.

The sample was PBMCs. The receptor set was obtained from a woman under 30 in good health.

The chain uses TRBV12-3 or TRBV12-4 and TRBJ2-1; no clear D gene. The length of the CDR3 is 17 residues. Trimming removed 6 bases from V and 0 bases from J, with 18 bases in between. The CDR3 nucleotides are TGTGCCAGCAGAGGCCCCAGGAAAATTAGCTCCTACAATGAGCAGTTCTTC. This gives the protein CASRGPRKISSYNEQFF.

The chain recombines TRBV3-1 with TRBJ1-2; TRBD1 matches 7 bases. J gave up 13 bases and V 2 bases, and 7 bases lay outside the gene matches. The CDR3 consists of 12 residues. CDR1 and CDR2 from the germline V gene are LGHDT and YNNKEL (reference sequence). CDR3: CASSQQFGQATF. The CDR3 bases are TGTGCCAGCAGCCAACAGTTTGGACAGGCCACCTTC.

Ten or more counts support this clonotype. V gene TRBV15 combines with J gene TRBJ2-5; 9 bases match TRBD2. The CDR3 runs 17 residues. J gave up 4 bases and V 4 bases, and 13 bases lay outside the gene matches. Germline CDR1 reads LNHNV; CDR2 reads YYDKDF (reference sequence). CDR3 DNA: TGTGCCACCAGCATAAAAATAGCGGCGGGAGGGCGAGAGACCCAGTACTTC. The encoded protein is CATSIKIAAGGRETQYF.

To note about this clonotype: One base away lies a much larger clone, so this may be a sequencing read error. V usage is TRBV20-1 and J usage is TRBJ2-3; 8 bases match TRBD2. In germline, CDR1 is DFQATT, CDR2 SNEGSKA (reference sequence). The CDR3 has 15 residues. CDR3 residues: CSARPASGSSDAQYF. The CDR3 DNA sequence: TGCAGTGCTAGACCCGCCAGCGGGAGTTCAGATGCGCAGTATTTT.

The chain employs TRBV4-2 and TRBJ2-5, with D possibly matching TRBD2 (6 bases). V lost 0 bases and J 9 bases, leaving 14 bases between the germline ends. This CDR3 contains 14 residues. Germline V gives CDR1 LGHNA, CDR2 YNFKEQ. For the CDR3, the DNA is TGTGCCAGCAGCCAAGATCAAGCGGGCGGGGCCCAGTACTTC. Translating gives CASSQDQAGGAQYF.

There are a few counts of this clonotype. The chain employs TRBV6-2 or TRBV6-3 and TRBJ2-1, with 7 bases fitting TRBD1. Germline V gene sequence: CDR1 MNHEY, CDR2 SVGEGT. With 5 bases clipped from V and 10 bases from J, the junction kept 5 bases outside the gene matches. The CDR3 covers 12 residues. The CDR3 DNA reads TGTGCCAGCAGTCTCACAGGGGTCGAGCAGTTCTTC. Translated, it gives CASSLTGVEQFF.

This clonotype occurred a few times. The DNA for the CDR3 is TGTGCCAGCACCGGACAGGGGGGTGTCACCGGGGAGCTGTTTTTT. As protein: CASTGQGGVTGELFF. The chain has TRBV2 and TRBJ2-2; 10 bases agree with TRBD1. V was pared by 7 bases and J by 4 bases, with 6 bases of the junction left unmatched. CDR1 is SNHLY, CDR2 FYNNEI, per germline. This CDR3 has 15 residues.

This clonotype was seen repeatedly, ten times or more. The chain has TRBV29-1 and TRBJ2-3; D might be TRBD1 or TRBD2, each matching 6 bases. The CDR3 loop spans 12 amino acids. With 6 bases removed from V and 4 bases from J, the gap between germline ends came to 11 bases. Germline loops: CDR1 SQVTM, CDR2 ANQGSEA. CDR3 sequence reads: CSVNGGADTQYF. CDR3 nucleotide sequence: TGCAGCGTGAACGGGGGCGCAGATACGCAGTATTTT.

The sample holds a few counts of this clonotype. This chain uses TRBV7-9 with TRBJ2-7, with a possible D match to TRBD1 (6 bases). The CDR3 runs 14 residues. Per the germline V gene, CDR1 is SEHNR and CDR2 is FQNEAQ (reference sequence). V lost 5 bases to trimming and J lost 2 bases, with 13 bases between them. CDR3 nucleotides: TGTGCCAGCAGCCACCGGGACACCCCCTACGAGCAGTACTTC. Its protein is CASSHRDTPYEQYF. Drawing the rest from reference TRBV7-9 and TRBJ2-7, the complete variable domain is DTGVSQNPRHKITKRGQNVTFRCDPISEHNRLYWYRQTLGQGPEFLTYFQNEAQLEKSRLLSDRFSAERPKGSFSTLEIQRTEQGDSAMYLCASSHRDTPYEQYFGPGTRLTVT.

Of note for this clonotype: At one end, the junction sequence differs from germline, possibly due to a read error. The chain recombines TRBV7-9 with TRBJ2-1; D call uncertain. The V gene's germline CDR1 is SEHNR and CDR2 FQNEAQ (reference sequence). The CDR3 spans 15 residues. The CDR3 coding sequence is TGTTCCAGCAGCTCCGGCGGATCCGTATACAATGAGCAGTTCTTC. Translated, it gives CSSSSGGSVYNEQFF. Combining the CDR3 with reference TRBV7-9 and TRBJ2-1 gives the whole variable domain DTGVSQNPRHKITKRGQNVTFRCDPISEHNRLYWYRQTLGQGPEFLTYFQNEAQLEKSRLLSDRFSAERPKGSFSTLEIQRTEQGDSAMYLCSSSSGGSVYNEQFFGPGTRLTVL.

As regards this clonotype: An end of the junction does not agree with germline; a read error may underlie this. The V call is TRBV3-1, the J call TRBJ1-1; D possibly corresponds to TRBD1 (5 bases). Germline loops: CDR1 LGHDT, CDR2 YNNKEL (reference sequence). The CDR3 has 14 residues. The chain's CDR3 is CASSQALGATEAVF. Here the CDR3 DNA reads TGTGCCAGCAGCCAAGCGCTAGGGGCTACTGAAGCTGTCTTT.

This clonotype was found a few times. The chain carries TRBV4-2 and TRBJ1-5; D not resolved. This CDR3 comprises 15 residues. From germline, CDR1 is LGHNA and CDR2 YNFKEQ. V gave up 5 bases and J gave up 3 bases, with 14 bases separating them. CDR3 DNA sequence: TGTGCCAGCAGCGAACACCGGGAGACCAATCAGCCCCAGCATTTT. This codes for CASSEHRETNQPQHF.

A few counts support this clonotype. The chain couples TRBV5-6 to TRBJ2-7, with no clear D. Trimming left V 4 bases short and J 2 bases short, with 13 bases between. From germline, CDR1 is SGHDT and CDR2 YYEEEE. This CDR3 is built from 14 residues. CDR3 residues: CASSQTLLPYEQYF. The CDR3 DNA is TGTGCCAGCAGCCAGACCTTACTACCCTACGAGCAGTACTTC.

This clonotype occurred a few times. The chain recombines TRBV20-1 with TRBJ2-7; D unresolved. The CDR3 has 14 residues. Germline assignment: CDR1 DFQATT and CDR2 SNEGSKA (reference sequence). V lost 3 bases to trimming and J lost 3 bases, with 15 bases between them. DNA for the CDR3: TGCAGTGCTAGGCCAGAAGGACGGTTCTACGAGCAGTACTTC. It encodes CSARPEGRFYEQYF.

A few counts support this clonotype. The CDR3 DNA reads as TGCGCCAGCAACGGACTAGCGGGAGGGCCCGGGGAGCTGTTTTTT. Amino acid sequence: CASNGLAGGPGELFF. This rearrangement joins TRBV5-1 to TRBJ2-2; TRBD2 agrees at 15 bases. The CDR3 loop spans 15 amino acids. After removal of 6 bases from V and 6 bases from J, the junction contained 3 bases not matched to a gene. From germline, CDR1 is SGHRS and CDR2 YFSETQ.

The chain employs TRBV5-1 and TRBJ1-2; maybe TRBD1 (6 bases). The CDR3 contains 14 residues. Trimming left V 4 bases short and J 8 bases short, with 18 bases between. Germline V gives CDR1 SGHRS, CDR2 YFSETQ. In DNA form, the CDR3 reads TGCGCCAGCAGCCCACGGACAGCCCAGCGCGGCTACACCTTC. It is translated as CASSPRTAQRGYTF.

The CDR3 loop reads CATSDLRREGSDTQYF. DNA for the CDR3: TGTGCCACCAGTGATTTGCGTCGGGAGGGTTCAGATACGCAGTATTTT. The chain is built from TRBV24-1 and TRBJ2-3; 8 bases are a match to TRBD2. Germline assignment: CDR1 KGHDR and CDR2 SFDVKD. V was clipped by 0 bases and J by 4 bases; unmatched bases: 5. This CDR3 contains 16 residues.

This clonotype was seen only a few times. CDR3 sequence reads: CASSLGVGRSYNEQFF. CDR3 DNA sequence: TGTGCCAGCAGCTTAGGAGTGGGCAGGTCCTACAATGAGCAGTTCTTC. The J gene is TRBJ2-1, the V gene TRBV7-9; D remains unclear. V dropped 1 base and J dropped 1 base, with 11 bases sitting between them. The germline V gene has CDR1 SEHNR and CDR2 FQNEAQ (reference sequence). The CDR3 has 16 amino acids.

This clonotype has more than one count but fewer than ten. This chain uses TRBV30 with TRBJ2-3; D is unresolved. In germline, CDR1 is GTSNPN, CDR2 SVGIG (reference sequence). Deletions cut 5 bases from V and 0 bases from J, with 9 bases between. The CDR3 has 13 residues. CDR3 region: CAWGGPSTDTQYF. The CDR3 DNA reads TGTGCCTGGGGTGGGCCTAGCACAGATACGCAGTATTTT. The variable domain in full, completed from reference TRBV30 and TRBJ2-3, reads SQTIHQWPATLVQPVGSPLSLECTVEGTSNPNLYWYRQAAGRGLQLLFYSVGIGQISSEVPQNLSASRPQDRQFILSSKKLLLSDSGFYLCAWGGPSTDTQYFGPGTRLTVL.

The sample holds a few counts of this clonotype. The J gene is TRBJ2-7, the V gene TRBV29-1; tentative D call: TRBD2 (5 bases). CDR1 is SQVTM and CDR2 is ANQGSEA in the germline V gene. The length of the CDR3 is 11 residues. V was clipped by 7 bases and J by 0 bases, with 7 bases between them. The CDR3 DNA follows: TGCAGCGGCGGGTCCTCCTACGAGCAGTACTTC. Protein product: CSGGSSYEQYF.

The gene calls are TRBV7-3 and TRBJ2-3; 16 nucleotides align to TRBD2. The CDR3 has 18 amino acids. The V segment lost 5 bases and the J segment 5 bases; nucleotides outside the gene matches: 10. Looked up from germline, CDR1 is SGHTA and CDR2 is FQGTGA. The CDR3 is CASSPGTSGGAHRDTQYF. The CDR3 coding sequence is TGTGCCAGCAGCCCAGGGACTAGCGGGGGGGCGCATCGAGATACGCAGTATTTT.

Note on this clonotype: One end of the junction varies from germline; a read error may be responsible. The chain has TRBV5-5 and TRBJ1-1, with D hard to call. Germline CDR1 SGHKS, CDR2 YYEKEE (reference sequence). This CDR3 has 13 residues. This chain's CDR3 is CASIERVNTEALF. CDR3 DNA sequence: TGTGCCAGCATTGAGAGGGTGAACACTGAAGCTCTCTTT.

A few counts support this clonotype. The chain has TRBV30 and TRBJ2-1; tentative D call: TRBD2 (5 bases). Trimming removed 6 bases from V and 7 bases from J, with 10 bases in between. CDR1 and CDR2 from the germline V gene are GTSNPN and SVGIG (reference sequence). The CDR3 covers 11 residues. The CDR3: CACLGKNEQFF. DNA of the CDR3: TGTGCCTGCCTCGGGAAAAATGAGCAGTTCTTC.

This rearrangement joins TRBV9 to TRBJ2-1; 15 positions match TRBD2. The germline CDR1 and CDR2 sequences are SGDLS and YYNGEE. The trim removed 3 bases at V and 7 bases at J, leaving 11 bases unmatched. The CDR3 extends over 18 amino acids. CDR3 nucleotide sequence: TGTGCCAGCAGCGCCGGACTAGCGGGAGGGAACGGGGGTAATGAGCAGTTCTTC. Translating gives CASSAGLAGGNGGNEQFF.

This clonotype has more than one count but fewer than ten. The V and J genes are TRBV7-9 and TRBJ2-1; tentative D call: TRBD2 (6 bases). This CDR3 is 12 amino acids long. V lost 5 bases and J 10 bases, leaving 12 bases between the germline ends. Germline V CDR1 and CDR2: SEHNR, FQNEAQ (reference sequence). As DNA, the CDR3 is TGTGCCAGCAGCCAGGACTATAAGGAGCAGTTCTTC. Translating it yields CASSQDYKEQFF.

The V call is TRBV27, the J call TRBJ2-5; weak D call: TRBD1 (5 bases). Germline loops: CDR1 MNHEY, CDR2 SMNVEV (reference sequence). The CDR3 has 13 residues. Trimming removed 3 bases at V and 7 bases at J, with 12 bases between. CDR3 in amino acids: CASSFGGAGTQYF. The CDR3 nucleotides read TGTGCCAGCAGTTTTGGTGGGGCCGGGACCCAGTACTTC.

The rearrangement joins TRBV20-1 to TRBJ2-5; 8 nucleotides match TRBD1. Per germline, CDR1 DFQATT and CDR2 SNEGSKA (reference sequence). CDR3 length: 14 amino acids. The V and J ends lost 3 bases and 1 base, in that order; junction bases with no gene match: 4. CDR3 DNA: TGCAGTGCTAGTGAGACAGGGGCCCAAGAGACCCAGTACTTC. This codes for CSASETGAQETQYF.

This chain links TRBV5-4 with TRBJ2-3; TRBD1 matches 12 bases. V shed 4 bases, J shed 12 bases, and the junction held 15 bases outside the gene matches. This CDR3 is built from 16 residues. Looked up from germline, CDR1 is SGHNT and CDR2 is YYREEE (reference sequence). CDR3 in amino acids: CASSAPGQGAKRAQYF. CDR3 sequence (DNA): TGTGCCAGCAGCGCACCGGGACAGGGGGCGAAGAGAGCTCAGTATTTT. The entire variable domain, with the rest obtained from reference TRBV5-4 and TRBJ2-3, is as follows: ETGVTQSPTHLIKTRGQQVTLRCSSQSGHNTVSWYQQALGQGPQFIFQYYREEENGRGNFPPRFSGLQFPNYSSELNVNALELDDSALYLCASSAPGQGAKRAQYFGPGTRLTVL.